This TCR beta chain was documented in a study of cytomegalovirus exposure and HLA in healthy donors. Study information: A prior analysis found 117 million unique TCR beta sequences from 150 million to 200 million T cells.

CDR1 and CDR2 from the germline V gene are MNHNY and SVGAGI (reference sequence). The CDR3 runs 14 residues. V lost 0 bases and J 7 bases, leaving 12 bases between the germline ends. A word on this clone: Its target is not known.

Study outcomes and limitations: High sensitivity and specificity were reportedly achieved when the classifier diagnosed cytomegalovirus status. Being indistinguishable, some V segments were excluded, TRBV6-2 and TRBV6-3 among them. Further analysis was carried out later, and it showed several of the most significant clusters appearing linked to common viral pathogens.

The PCR used 60 Vbeta and 13 Jbeta primers. Profiling relied on immunoSEQ multiplex PCR, and the TCRdb table lists in-frame clones only, not all of them. The data contain around 95,000 clones, about 76% of them singletons. The chain combines TRBV6-6 with TRBJ1-1; D is unresolved. The TCR comes from a man younger than 45 in good health and CMV-seropositive. Input material: PBMCs. Here the CDR3 DNA reads TGTGCCAGCAGTTACTCGACCCCGGCGGATGAAGCTTTCTTT. Encoded protein: CASSYSTPADEAFF.